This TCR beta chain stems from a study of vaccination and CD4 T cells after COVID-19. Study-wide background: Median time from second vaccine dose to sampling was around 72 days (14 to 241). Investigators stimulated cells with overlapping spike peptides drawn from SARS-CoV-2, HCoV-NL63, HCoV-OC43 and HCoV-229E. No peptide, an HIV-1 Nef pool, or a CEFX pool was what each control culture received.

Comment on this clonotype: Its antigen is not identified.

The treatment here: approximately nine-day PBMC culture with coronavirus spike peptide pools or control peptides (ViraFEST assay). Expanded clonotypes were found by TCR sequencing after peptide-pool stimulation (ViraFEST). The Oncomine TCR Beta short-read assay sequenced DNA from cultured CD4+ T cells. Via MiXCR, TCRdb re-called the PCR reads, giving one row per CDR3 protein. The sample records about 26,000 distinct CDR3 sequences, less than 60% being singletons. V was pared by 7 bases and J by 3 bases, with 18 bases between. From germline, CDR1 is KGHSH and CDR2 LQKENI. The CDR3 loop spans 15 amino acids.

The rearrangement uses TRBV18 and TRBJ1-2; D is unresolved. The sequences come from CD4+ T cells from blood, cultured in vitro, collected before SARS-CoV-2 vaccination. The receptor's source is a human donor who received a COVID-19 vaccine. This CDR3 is CASLPRVDGDYGYTF. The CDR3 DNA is TGTGCCAGCTTGCCTCGCGTAGACGGGGACTATGGCTACACCTTC.